This TCR beta chain was obtained from a study of molecular identifiers for immune sequencing clone quantification (dated by TCRdb to the late 2010s). For context, the study as a whole: For a replicate experiment, RNA from approximately 20,000 or 100,000 naive CD8 T cells was divided into five aliquots, of which four were sequenced. CD8 T cells were used in a methods study to benchmark molecular-identifier clustering-based TCR repertoire sequencing (MIDCIRS) and TCR RNA copy counting.

Findings and caveats that apply to the study as a whole: A single cell's worth of spiked-in Jurkat TCR RNA was reported detectable even among under 1.3 million naive CD8 T cells. In CMV-specific effector cells, clones with more than 20 RNA copies contained over 97% of molecules, whereas in naive cells such clones contained under 1% of molecules. When barcode sub-clustering was left out, chimeric consensus sequences inflated TCR diversity, with chimeras reaching as high as 47%. Modeling gave about 3.3 recovered TCR RNA copies per cell versus around 10 by digital PCR, implying 25% to 30% capture efficiency. The naive libraries included spiked-in Jurkat TCR RNA (about nine copies' worth), and this RNA is not part of the donor repertoire. Highly expanded clone sizes could be underestimated if identical TCR molecules share a barcode.

Cut back by 2 bases and 4 bases, the V and J ends lie 6 bases apart. For CDR1 and CDR2, the germline V gene (reference sequence) lists GTSNPN and SVGIG. From cysteine to phenylalanine, the CDR3 is 12 amino acids long. The entry retains the CDR3 DNA only, 36 bases that are in frame from base 1. Libraries of naive CD8 T cells were generated from roughly 21,000 to 960,000 sorted cells, with 10%, 30% or 50% of the purified RNA used. Naive CD8 T cells, defined as CD8+CD4-CCR7+CD45RA+, were FACS-sorted into RLT Plus buffer on a BD FACSAria II. To test detection sensitivity, Jurkat RNA equal to ten TCR copies was added to samples of about 20,000-1,000,000 naive CD8 T cells. CD8 T cells were enriched with RosetteSep CD8+ T Cell Enrichment Cocktail and Ficoll-Paque, followed by ACK red cell lysis. The library relied on PCR. TCRdb shows the sequencer as NextSeq 500. Bulk TCR libraries were made following a previously described method, with the TCR primers given in Table S5. The Qiagen AllPrep DNA/RNA kit was used to purify total RNA. Before any analysis, reads coming from multiple sequencing runs of the same library were combined into one pool. In the paper's pipeline: Reads were retained only if an exact TCR constant sequence was present, and the retained reads were trimmed to 150 nt and grouped according to their 12-nt molecular barcodes. Reads within each barcode group were sub-clustered using a 15% Levenshtein threshold, and quality-weighted consensus sequences were constructed for each RNA molecule. Non-functional sequences were removed, as were lower-count sequences one edit away from another. Based on a fit of two negative binomial distributions, barcode sub-clusters having less than 20% of the maximum read count were discarded. TCRdb handled the public reads itself, with Q25 trimming in fastp and clone calling in MiXCR, and kept productive beta chains. Each CDR3 protein appears once, grouped with its most common genes and DNA. TCRdb assigned the V and J calls; the authors' analysis was not used. Within this sample are hundreds of thousands of distinct CDR3 sequences, with 25% of them counted one time only. The leading ten clones occupy about 0.8% of the sample.

This clonotype occurred many times. Its target antigen remains unknown. No quality values exist for individual bases; no much larger clone is one base distant. Recombination linked TRBV30 to TRBJ2-1; the D segment cannot be called with confidence. Sequenced input: naive CD8+ T cells from blood, with Jurkat cell RNA spiked in. The cell subset or site tag for this specimen amounts to: FACS-sorted CD8+CD4-CCR7+CD45RA+ naive T cells. This sequence was found in a human donor in good health. Some libraries in this study had Jurkat cell RNA spiked in. The sequenced DNA is TGTGCCTGGAGTTCGACTTACAATGAGCAGTTCTTC. It specifies CAWSSTYNEQFF.